This note documents a single T cell receptor beta chain sequence. This CDR3 is built from 11 residues. V lost 5 bases and J lost 3, with 5 bases in between. Germline loops: CDR1 MNHEY, CDR2 SMNVEV (reference sequence). Sequencing was performed with immunoSEQ multiplex PCR; in TCRdb, only in-frame clones are kept and a portion is missing. In the table there are around 38,000 clones, 82% of which are singletons. This record comes from a study of OX40 agonist ivuxolimab in advanced cancers. Sequencing used CD4+ or CD8+ T cells sorted from blood, obtained in a trial of the OX40 agonist ivuxolimab. The receptor was derived from an adult with an advanced solid tumor such as melanoma, head and neck, liver or kidney cancer. The chain joins TRBV27 to TRBJ2-7; D unclear. The CDR3 DNA reads as TGTGCCAGCAGTAAGAACTACGAGCAGTACTTC. Its translation is CASSKNYEQYF.